Below, 13 T cell receptor beta chains from the same sample are listed, as sequenced in a study of shared clonotypes between healthy human individuals. CD8 cells classed as naive were CD45RO-negative and positively selected for CCR7, excluding terminally differentiated effector memory CD45RA+ cells. Clones were read by immunoSEQ multiplex PCR, and TCRdb kept only the in-frame ones, dropping some. The data show about 1.9 million clones, just under 95% seen once. Sequencing was performed on naive CD8+ T cells from PBMCs. The source is a man younger than 35 in good health. Some clones in this sample may be carry-over from other donors' samples.

The gene calls are TRBV5-6 and TRBJ2-5; weak D call: TRBD2 (6 bases). V lost 1 base and J lost 9, with 16 bases in between. Germline values: CDR1 SGHDT, CDR2 YYEEEE. The CDR3 extends over 14 amino acids. The CDR3 DNA reads as TGTGCCAGCAGCTTGTCCGAACTGGGAGGTTCCCAGTACTTC. Its protein product is CASSLSELGGSQYF.

The gene calls are TRBV6-5 and TRBJ2-5; 10 bases are a match to TRBD1. This CDR3 is 15 amino acids long. Germline CDR1 is MNHEY and CDR2 is SVGAGI. V lost 6 bases to trimming and J lost 2 bases; unmatched junction nucleotides: 6. CDR3 sequence (DNA): TGTGCCAGCAGCCCCACGGGACAGGGGCAAGAGACCCAGTACTTC. It is translated as CASSPTGQGQETQYF.

This chain links TRBV15 with TRBJ2-6, with 9 bases fitting TRBD1. Trimming at V came to 1 base and at J to 1 base, leaving 11 bases not matched to a gene. CDR3 length: 20 residues. The V gene's germline CDR1 is LNHNV and CDR2 YYDKDF (reference sequence). The CDR3 loop reads CATSRGATWDRASGANVLTF. CDR3 coding DNA: TGTGCCACCAGCAGAGGGGCAACGTGGGACAGGGCGTCTGGGGCCAACGTCCTGACTTTC. The full variable domain, rest sourced from reference TRBV15 and TRBJ2-6, is DAMVIQNPRYQVTQFGKPVTLSCSQTLNHNVMYWYQQKSSQAPKLLFHYYDKDFNNEADTPDNFQSRRPNTSFCFLDIRSPGLGDTAMYLCATSRGATWDRASGANVLTFGAGSRLTVL.

The chain carries TRBV5-1 and TRBJ2-2; the D gene is possibly TRBD1 (6 bases). With 6 bases removed from V and 1 base from J, the gap between germline ends came to 16 bases. Looked up from germline, CDR1 is SGHRS and CDR2 is YFSETQ. The CDR3 sequence is 16 residues long. The CDR3 reads CASTPLDRLNTGELFF. Here the CDR3 DNA reads TGCGCCAGCACCCCCTTGGACAGATTGAACACCGGGGAGCTGTTTTTT.

Here the CDR3 DNA reads TGCGCCAGCAGCCCCAGGGACAGCTCCGAGCCGAACACCGGGGAGCTGTTTTTT. Its translation is CASSPRDSSEPNTGELFF. The chain uses TRBV4-3 and TRBJ2-2; 7 nucleotides agree with TRBD1. Germline lookup yields CDR1 LGHNA and CDR2 YSLEER. The J segment lost 0 bases and the V segment lost 4 bases, leaving 11 bases of the junction unmatched. This CDR3 region has 18 residues.

The CDR3 bases are TGTGCCAGCAAAACCGCCCCGGGCGGCGACGAGCAGTACTTC. It encodes CASKTAPGGDEQYF. The rearrangement uses TRBV27 and TRBJ2-7, with D unclear. Germline V gene sequence: CDR1 MNHEY, CDR2 SMNVEV (reference sequence). V shed 7 bases and J shed 5 bases, with 18 bases lying between them. The CDR3 contains 14 residues.

This sequence joins TRBV5-5 and TRBJ1-1, with D uncertain. This CDR3 spans 15 amino acids. Germline V gives CDR1 SGHKS, CDR2 YYEKEE (reference sequence). With 0 bases removed from V and 4 bases from J, the gap between germline ends came to 13 bases. CDR3 region: CASSLGPGLPTEAFF. The CDR3 nucleotides read TGTGCCAGCAGCTTGGGGCCTGGTCTACCCACTGAAGCTTTCTTT. Supplemented by reference TRBV5-5 and TRBJ1-1, the full variable domain reads DAGVTQSPTHLIKTRGQQVTLRCSPISGHKSVSWYQQVLGQGPQFIFQYYEKEERGRGNFPDRFSARQFPNYSSELNVNALLLGDSALYLCASSLGPGLPTEAFFGQGTRLTVV.

The chain couples TRBV4-2 to TRBJ2-7, with TRBD1 matching 11 bases. The germline V gene encodes CDR1 LGHNA and CDR2 YNFKEQ. V dropped 4 bases and J dropped 0; count of bases not matched to a gene: 14. This CDR3 spans 19 amino acids. DNA for the CDR3: TGTGCCAGCAGCCCCTTACACGGACAGGGGGCAAGATCCTCCTACGAGCAGTACTTC. It translates to CASSPLHGQGARSSYEQYF.

The rearrangement joins TRBV7-3 to TRBJ2-1, with 9 bases aligning to TRBD1. After removal of 3 bases from V and 6 bases from J, the junction contained 3 bases not matched to a gene. This CDR3 has 14 residues. Germline V CDR1 and CDR2: SGHTA, FQGTGA. In nucleotides, the CDR3 is TGTGCCAGCAGCTTGGACAGGGGTTTCAATGAGCAGTTCTTC. Amino acids: CASSLDRGFNEQFF.

This sequence joins TRBV23-1 and TRBJ1-5, with D possibly TRBD1 on 5 matching bases. TRBV23-1 is an ORF; its function is uncertain. V was trimmed by 7 bases and J by 3 bases, leaving 22 bases between them. This CDR3 spans 17 amino acids. CDR3 DNA sequence: TGCGCCAGCACCCGACCCCCCCCGGGGGTCCACAATCAGCCCCAGCATTTT. It encodes CASTRPPPGVHNQPQHF.

The chain links TRBV11-2 to TRBJ2-2, with TRBD1 as a possible D gene (6 bases). The CDR3 is 15 residues long. Trimming shortened V by 10 bases and J by 3 bases, and 18 bases separated the two germline ends. Germline V CDR1 and CDR2: SGHAT, FQNNGV. The CDR3 loop reads CATHRERLYTGELFF. The CDR3 DNA sequence: TGTGCCACCCACAGGGAGCGCCTTTACACCGGGGAGCTGTTTTTT.

This clone has a handful of counts. V is TRBV30 and J is TRBJ1-2; D is unresolved. The CDR3 contains 12 residues. Deletions cut 5 bases from V and 4 bases from J, with 11 bases between. Germline V gene sequence: CDR1 GTSNPN, CDR2 SVGIG (reference sequence). The DNA for the CDR3 is TGTGCCTGGGGGTTGGTCGGCTATGGCTACACCTTC. Translating gives CAWGLVGYGYTF.

The chain combines TRBV7-9 with TRBJ1-5, with a possible D match to TRBD1 (5 bases). This CDR3 spans 15 amino acids. Germline V gene sequence: CDR1 SEHNR, CDR2 FQNEAQ (reference sequence). V gave up 5 bases and J gave up 5 bases, with 16 bases separating them. The CDR3 DNA is TGTGCCAGCAGCAGCGGGACGGCAGGTCATCAGCCCCAGCATTTT. Its translation: CASSSGTAGHQPQHF.